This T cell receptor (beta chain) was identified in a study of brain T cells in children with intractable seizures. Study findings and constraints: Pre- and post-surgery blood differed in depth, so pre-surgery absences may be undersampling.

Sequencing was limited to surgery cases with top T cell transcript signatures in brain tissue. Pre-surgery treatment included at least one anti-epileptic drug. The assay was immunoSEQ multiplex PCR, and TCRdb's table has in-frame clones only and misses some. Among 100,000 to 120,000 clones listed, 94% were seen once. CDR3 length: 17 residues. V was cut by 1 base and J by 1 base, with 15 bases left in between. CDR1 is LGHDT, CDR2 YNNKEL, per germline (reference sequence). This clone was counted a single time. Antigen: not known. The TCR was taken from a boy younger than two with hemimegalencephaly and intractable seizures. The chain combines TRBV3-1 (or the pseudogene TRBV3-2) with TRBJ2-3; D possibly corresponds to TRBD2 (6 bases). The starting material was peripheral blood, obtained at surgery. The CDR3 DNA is TGTGCCAGCAGCCAAGCGTATAGCGGCCTACGCACAGATACGCAGTATTTT. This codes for CASSQAYSGLRTDTQYF.